This T cell receptor (beta chain) was found in a study of identical twins (TCRdb year 2016). Study-wide context: TCR alpha and beta repertoires from monozygotic twins, unrelated adults of various ages and cord blood were deep-sequenced to test whether fetal clonotypes persist. To rule out contamination, the twin experiments were replicated at different times with different library preparation protocols. Points the paper makes about the study in general: Out-of-frame TCR alpha sequences shared between twins showed an excess of low generation-probability sequences compared with coincidental sharing between unrelated individuals. In beta out-of-frame sequences, excess twin sharing was weaker, because having fewer shared sequences lowered the signal-to-noise ratio. Abundant cord blood beta clonotypes carried fewer insertions; young adult naive repertoires showed a weaker similar trend, while memory repertoires showed none. In monozygotic twins, out-of-frame TCR alpha sharing was systematically underestimated by recombination models, although the models agreed with sharing between unrelated individuals. Because the same donors could not be followed over many years, the conclusions depended on cross-sectional statistical analysis. Invariant T cells such as MAIT and iNKT could partly confound zero-insertion analyses, though diverse VJ usage argued against this for most clonotypes.

CDR1 MDHEN and CDR2 SYDVKM are derived from the germline V gene. The CDR3 has 15 amino acids, counting the end cysteine and phenylalanine. Only the CDR3 part of the read is kept: 45 bases, read in frame from the first base. Trimming removed 5 bases from V and 0 bases from J, leaving 13 bases between the germline ends. Library generation was performed with 5' RACE. Sequenced using an Illumina HiSeq 2000. A universal primer binding site was introduced by template switching, and a unique molecular identifier was present in the final cDNA, enabling accurate counting of TCR cDNA molecules. Specific primers in the conserved constant-segment region were used to synthesize first-strand cDNA for TCR alpha and beta chains. To control for contamination, each cDNA library was double barcoded with a SMART-Mk sample barcode plus Illumina barcodes. TruSeq adapter sequences along with Illumina sample barcodes were introduced in two successive PCR steps. The TCR alpha and beta cDNA libraries were sequenced on the Illumina HiSeq platform using custom primers. As for the authors' bioinformatics: MiGEC processed the raw reads to extract unique molecular identifiers, while MiXCR was used to determine the CDR3 positions. Recombination models were inferred per individual with the repgenHMM and IGoR tools using an EM algorithm. Shared clonotypes were analyzed with the tcR package in R, and sharing was normalized by the product of cloneset sizes. To study raw recombination without the effects of thymic and clonal selection, out-of-frame nonproductive sequences were analyzed. The public reads were reprocessed in TCRdb via fastp at Q25 and MiXCR, keeping in-frame beta chains. Each record represents a unique CDR3 protein, reported with the most common genes and DNA among its rows. TCRdb, not the original authors, processed these V and J calls. The sample profile shows roughly 1,500,000 distinct CDR3 sequences; 25% to 35% of them were found once. The ten largest clonotypes hold less than 0.35% of the sample.

This clonotype was observed at least ten times. The clone's antigen remains unknown. No base quality information exists; no much larger clone differs at one position. Only healthy Caucasian donors were included. Sequenced material: cord blood. The receptor chain draws on TRBV28 and TRBJ1-2, and the D gene may be TRBD1, 5 bases matching. The clonotype originates from a newborn girl in good health. Here is the DNA: TGTGCCAGCAGTATCCGACAGCGAGCTAACTATGGCTACACCTTC. It translates as CASSIRQRANYGYTF.